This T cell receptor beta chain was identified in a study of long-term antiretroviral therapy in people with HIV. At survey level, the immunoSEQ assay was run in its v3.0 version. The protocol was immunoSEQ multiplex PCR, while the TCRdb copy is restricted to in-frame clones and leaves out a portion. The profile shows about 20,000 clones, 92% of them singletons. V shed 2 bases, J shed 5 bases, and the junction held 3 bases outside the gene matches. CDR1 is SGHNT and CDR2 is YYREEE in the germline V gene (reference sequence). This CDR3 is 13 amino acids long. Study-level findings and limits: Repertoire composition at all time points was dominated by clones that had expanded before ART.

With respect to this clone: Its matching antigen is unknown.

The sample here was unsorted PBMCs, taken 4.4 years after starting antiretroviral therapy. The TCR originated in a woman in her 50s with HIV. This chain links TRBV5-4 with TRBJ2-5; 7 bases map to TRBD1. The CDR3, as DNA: TGTGCCAGCAGCTTCGACAGGGCGGAGACCCAGTACTTC. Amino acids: CASSFDRAETQYF.